The 16 T cell receptor beta chains in this list originate from one sample, sequenced in a study of T cell responses to AZD1222 COVID-19 vaccine. Some clones are missing from TCRdb's copy, which holds only in-frame ones; the method was immunoSEQ multiplex PCR. This sample has 100,000 to 150,000 clones, with approximately 88% found just once. Material: peripheral blood, obtained on day 0 of AZD1222 vaccination. Every receptor here comes from an adult in good health.

The V and J genes are TRBV28 and TRBJ1-5; unclear D gene. In germline, CDR1 is MDHEN, CDR2 SYDVKM. V gave up 2 bases and J gave up 1 base, with 3 bases separating them. The CDR3 consists of 13 residues. The CDR3 DNA reads TGTGCCAGCAGTTTACTGAGCAATCAGCCCCAGCATTTT. Translation gives CASSLLSNQPQHF.

The rearrangement uses TRBV7-9 and TRBJ1-5; D uncertain. CDR1 and CDR2 from the germline V gene are SEHNR and FQNEAQ (reference sequence). The CDR3 runs 14 residues. Trimming took off 5 bases at V and 6 bases at J, with 14 bases between the two ends. DNA for the CDR3: TGTGCCAGCAGCGAAGGCGGGTTACCTCAGCCCCAGCATTTT. Translating gives CASSEGGLPQPQHF.

V is TRBV6-5 and J is TRBJ1-1; no clear D. The germline CDR1 and CDR2 sequences are MNHEY and SVGAGI. CDR3 size: 12 residues. Trimming took off 11 bases at V and 1 base at J, with 11 bases between the two ends. The CDR3 region has the DNA TGTGCCGTCGTGGGGTCGAACACTGAAGCTTTCTTT. It encodes CAVVGSNTEAFF.

This chain connects TRBV5-8 to TRBJ2-5; D ambiguous. V was pared by 6 bases and J by 2 bases, with 11 bases between. The CDR3 covers 13 residues. Looked up from germline, CDR1 is SGHTS and CDR2 is YDEGEE. The CDR3 region is CASTLQLQETQYF. The DNA for the CDR3 is TGTGCCAGCACCTTACAGCTACAAGAGACCCAGTACTTC.

This clone appeared a few times. This rearrangement joins TRBV2 to TRBJ1-2, with D possibly matching TRBD1 (5 bases). This CDR3 is 11 amino acids long. Germline V gene lookup returns CDR1 SNHLY and CDR2 FYNNEI. The ends were cut back, 9 bases at V and 2 bases at J, with 7 bases in the middle. CDR3 sequence: CAREGNYGYTF. In DNA, the CDR3 is TGTGCCAGGGAGGGGAACTATGGCTACACCTTC.

The chain uses TRBV18 and TRBJ2-7, with 7 bases matching TRBD2. V trimming: 1 base; J trimming: 6 bases; junction bases outside the gene matches: 9. This CDR3 is built from 15 residues. Germline values: CDR1 KGHSH, CDR2 LQKENI. The CDR3 region is CASSPQSGIGTEQYF. The CDR3 region has the DNA TGTGCCAGCTCACCACAGAGCGGGATAGGTACCGAGCAGTACTTC.

The chain employs TRBV28 and TRBJ2-1, with D unclear. Germline V gene lookup returns CDR1 MDHEN and CDR2 SYDVKM. CDR3 length: 14 amino acids. V was shortened by 6 bases and J by 4 bases, with 13 bases between the two germline ends. The CDR3 spells CASSQTLFYNEQFF. As DNA, the CDR3 is TGTGCCAGCAGCCAGACCCTATTTTACAATGAGCAGTTCTTC.

This CDR3 reads CASSFGGNTEAFF. Written as DNA, the CDR3 is TGTGCCAGCAGTTTTGGTGGGAACACTGAAGCTTTCTTT. The chain has TRBV28 and TRBJ1-1; D call uncertain. Germline V lookup: CDR1 MDHEN, CDR2 SYDVKM. V gave up 3 bases and J gave up 1 base, with 6 bases separating them. The CDR3 is made up of 13 amino acids.

The chain combines TRBV4-1 with TRBJ2-3, with D possibly TRBD2 on 6 matching bases. The V and J ends lost 2 bases and 6 bases respectively, with 18 bases between them. Germline CDR1 is MGHRA and CDR2 is YSYEKL. This CDR3 region has 16 residues. CDR3 protein: CASSQPLAFPLDTQYF. In DNA, the CDR3 is TGCGCCAGCAGCCAACCTCTAGCGTTCCCCCTCGATACGCAGTATTTT.

The chain carries TRBV6-2 or TRBV6-3 and TRBJ2-1; no firm D call. The CDR3 is 14 amino acids. V was clipped by 0 bases and J by 7 bases, with 10 bases between them. CDR1 MNHEY and CDR2 SVGEGT come from the germline V gene. For the CDR3, the DNA is TGTGCCAGCAGTTACTCGACGTCCGGGAATGAGCAGTTCTTC. Translating it yields CASSYSTSGNEQFF.

This clone has just one count. This rearrangement joins TRBV6-5 to TRBJ1-5; 7 positions agree with TRBD1. Germline values: CDR1 MNHEY, CDR2 SVGAGI. V was pared by 10 bases and J by 2 bases, with 8 bases of the junction left unmatched. CDR3 length: 14 amino acids. The CDR3 DNA follows: TGTGCCACAACAAACACAGGGGGCAATCAGCCCCAGCATTTT. Its translation: CATTNTGGNQPQHF.

V gene TRBV7-6 combines with J gene TRBJ2-7; D is possibly TRBD2 (6 bases). Trimming cost V 5 bases and J 3 bases, with 32 bases left between them. Germline V CDR1 and CDR2: SGHVS, FNYEAQ. The CDR3 runs to 20 residues. CDR3 bases: TGTGCCAGCAGCCCCCGCGCCCCGTTACCGGGACTGGGGGAGTACTACGAGCAGTACTTC. The encoded protein is CASSPRAPLPGLGEYYEQYF.

The table lists this clone with a few counts. The chain uses TRBV5-5 and TRBJ2-7; 8 nucleotides match TRBD1. The CDR3 has 14 residues. Per germline, CDR1 SGHKS and CDR2 YYEKEE (reference sequence). The V and J ends lost 2 bases and 3 bases, in that order; junction bases with no gene match: 4. Written as DNA, the CDR3 is TGTGCCAGCAGCTTTGGGACAGGTGACTACGAGCAGTACTTC. Translation: CASSFGTGDYEQYF.

This chain joins TRBV7-2 and TRBJ2-2; D could derive from TRBD1 or TRBD2 (5 bases each). Germline V gene data show CDR1 as SGHTA and CDR2 as FQGNSA. V gave up 7 bases and J gave up 1 base, with 16 bases separating them. The CDR3 consists of 16 residues. In nucleotides, the CDR3 is TGTGCCAGCAAGGGCTCCGGGACCGTGAACACCGGGGAGCTGTTTTTT. It encodes CASKGSGTVNTGELFF.

The chain links TRBV5-4 to TRBJ1-6, with 9 bases aligning to TRBD1. This CDR3 region has 18 residues. The junction had 13 bases not matched to a gene; V was cut back by 4 bases and J by 5 bases. Germline V CDR1 and CDR2: SGHNT, YYREEE (reference sequence). For the CDR3, the DNA is TGTGCCAGCAGCCTCGGACAGGGGCGCCCTTTCAATAATTCACCCCTCCACTTT. Protein sequence: CASSLGQGRPFNNSPLHF.

The rearrangement uses TRBV14 and TRBJ1-6; 8 bases agree with TRBD1. CDR1 and CDR2 from the germline V gene are SGHDN and FVKESK. V gave up 1 base and J gave up 10 bases; unmatched junction bases: 12. The CDR3 has 17 amino acids. DNA of the CDR3: TGTGCCAGCAGCCAAGGACAGGGGTGGGAGGTTGAGTCACCCCTCCACTTT. The encoded protein is CASSQGQGWEVESPLHF. Full variable domain (remainder filled in from reference TRBV14 and TRBJ1-6): EAGVTQFPSHSVIEKGQTVTLRCDPISGHDNLYWYRRVMGKEIKFLLHFVKESKQDESGMPNNRFLAERTGGTYSTLKVQPAELEDSGVYFCASSQGQGWEVESPLHFGNGTRLTVT.